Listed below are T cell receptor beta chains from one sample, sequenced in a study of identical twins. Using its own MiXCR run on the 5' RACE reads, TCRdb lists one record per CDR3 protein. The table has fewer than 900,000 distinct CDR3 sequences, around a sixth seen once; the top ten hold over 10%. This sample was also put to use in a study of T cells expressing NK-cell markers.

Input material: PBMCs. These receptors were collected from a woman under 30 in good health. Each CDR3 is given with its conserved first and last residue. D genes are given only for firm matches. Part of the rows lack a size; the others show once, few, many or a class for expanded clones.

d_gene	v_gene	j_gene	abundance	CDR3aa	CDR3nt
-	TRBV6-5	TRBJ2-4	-	CASSYSIQAKNIQYF	TGTGCCAGCAGTTATTCGATTCAAGCCAAAAACATTCAGTACTTC
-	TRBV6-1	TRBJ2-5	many	CASQQSRGPRETQYF	TGTGCCAGCCAACAAAGTCGCGGACCGAGGGAGACCCAGTACTTC
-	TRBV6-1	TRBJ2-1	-	CASSETGIAWGRRGNEQFF	TGTGCCAGCAGTGAAACGGGGATCGCCTGGGGACGCCGGGGGAATGAGCAGTTCTTC
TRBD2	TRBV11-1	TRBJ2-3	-	CASSQLGTSGSAQDTQYF	TGTGCCAGCAGCCAGCTGGGGACTAGCGGGAGCGCTCAGGATACGCAGTATTTT
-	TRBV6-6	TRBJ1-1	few	CASNLGINTEAFF	TGTGCCAGCAACCTGGGAATTAACACTGAAGCTTTCTTT
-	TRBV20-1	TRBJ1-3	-	CSAREWSSGNTIYF	TGCAGTGCTAGGGAGTGGAGCTCTGGAAACACCATATATTTT
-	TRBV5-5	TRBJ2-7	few	CASSLRQTNAYEQYF	TGTGCCAGCAGCCTTAGACAAACTAATGCCTACGAGCAGTACTTC
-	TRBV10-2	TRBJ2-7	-	CASPLKPPYEQYF	TGCGCCAGCCCTCTTAAACCCCCCTACGAGCAGTACTTC
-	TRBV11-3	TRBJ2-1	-	CASSVDLAVSYNEQFF	TGTGCCAGCAGCGTAGACCTGGCCGTATCCTACAATGAGCAGTTCTTC
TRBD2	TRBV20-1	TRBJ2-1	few	CSASVPVASGRSDEQFF	TGCAGTGCTAGTGTCCCCGTTGCTAGCGGGAGAAGCGATGAGCAGTTCTTC
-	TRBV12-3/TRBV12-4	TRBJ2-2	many	CAIREDTGELFF	TGTGCCATCAGAGAGGATACCGGGGAGCTGTTTTTT
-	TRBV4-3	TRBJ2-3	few	CASSQRELDTQYF	TGCGCCAGCAGCCAACGGGAGTTAGATACGCAGTATTTT
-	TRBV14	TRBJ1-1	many	CASSQDRVNTEAFF	TGTGCCAGCAGCCAAGACCGGGTCAACACTGAAGCTTTCTTT
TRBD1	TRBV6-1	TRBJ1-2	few	CASRVQGSRGYTF	TGTGCCAGCAGAGTACAGGGGTCTCGGGGCTACACCTTC
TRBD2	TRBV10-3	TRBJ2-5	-	CAIRPGLAGRVGQETQYF	TGTGCCATCAGGCCGGGACTAGCGGGACGGGTAGGCCAAGAGACCCAGTACTTC
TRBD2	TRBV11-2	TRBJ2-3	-	CASSFTSEAQSDTQYF	TGTGCCAGCAGTTTTACTAGCGAAGCACAGTCAGATACGCAGTATTTT
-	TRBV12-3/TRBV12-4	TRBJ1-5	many	CASSLVGHNQPQHF	TGTGCCAGCAGTTTGGTCGGACACAATCAGCCCCAGCATTTT
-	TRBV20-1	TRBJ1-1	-	CSSWPQQNTEAFF	TGCAGTTCCTGGCCCCAACAGAACACTGAAGCTTTCTTT